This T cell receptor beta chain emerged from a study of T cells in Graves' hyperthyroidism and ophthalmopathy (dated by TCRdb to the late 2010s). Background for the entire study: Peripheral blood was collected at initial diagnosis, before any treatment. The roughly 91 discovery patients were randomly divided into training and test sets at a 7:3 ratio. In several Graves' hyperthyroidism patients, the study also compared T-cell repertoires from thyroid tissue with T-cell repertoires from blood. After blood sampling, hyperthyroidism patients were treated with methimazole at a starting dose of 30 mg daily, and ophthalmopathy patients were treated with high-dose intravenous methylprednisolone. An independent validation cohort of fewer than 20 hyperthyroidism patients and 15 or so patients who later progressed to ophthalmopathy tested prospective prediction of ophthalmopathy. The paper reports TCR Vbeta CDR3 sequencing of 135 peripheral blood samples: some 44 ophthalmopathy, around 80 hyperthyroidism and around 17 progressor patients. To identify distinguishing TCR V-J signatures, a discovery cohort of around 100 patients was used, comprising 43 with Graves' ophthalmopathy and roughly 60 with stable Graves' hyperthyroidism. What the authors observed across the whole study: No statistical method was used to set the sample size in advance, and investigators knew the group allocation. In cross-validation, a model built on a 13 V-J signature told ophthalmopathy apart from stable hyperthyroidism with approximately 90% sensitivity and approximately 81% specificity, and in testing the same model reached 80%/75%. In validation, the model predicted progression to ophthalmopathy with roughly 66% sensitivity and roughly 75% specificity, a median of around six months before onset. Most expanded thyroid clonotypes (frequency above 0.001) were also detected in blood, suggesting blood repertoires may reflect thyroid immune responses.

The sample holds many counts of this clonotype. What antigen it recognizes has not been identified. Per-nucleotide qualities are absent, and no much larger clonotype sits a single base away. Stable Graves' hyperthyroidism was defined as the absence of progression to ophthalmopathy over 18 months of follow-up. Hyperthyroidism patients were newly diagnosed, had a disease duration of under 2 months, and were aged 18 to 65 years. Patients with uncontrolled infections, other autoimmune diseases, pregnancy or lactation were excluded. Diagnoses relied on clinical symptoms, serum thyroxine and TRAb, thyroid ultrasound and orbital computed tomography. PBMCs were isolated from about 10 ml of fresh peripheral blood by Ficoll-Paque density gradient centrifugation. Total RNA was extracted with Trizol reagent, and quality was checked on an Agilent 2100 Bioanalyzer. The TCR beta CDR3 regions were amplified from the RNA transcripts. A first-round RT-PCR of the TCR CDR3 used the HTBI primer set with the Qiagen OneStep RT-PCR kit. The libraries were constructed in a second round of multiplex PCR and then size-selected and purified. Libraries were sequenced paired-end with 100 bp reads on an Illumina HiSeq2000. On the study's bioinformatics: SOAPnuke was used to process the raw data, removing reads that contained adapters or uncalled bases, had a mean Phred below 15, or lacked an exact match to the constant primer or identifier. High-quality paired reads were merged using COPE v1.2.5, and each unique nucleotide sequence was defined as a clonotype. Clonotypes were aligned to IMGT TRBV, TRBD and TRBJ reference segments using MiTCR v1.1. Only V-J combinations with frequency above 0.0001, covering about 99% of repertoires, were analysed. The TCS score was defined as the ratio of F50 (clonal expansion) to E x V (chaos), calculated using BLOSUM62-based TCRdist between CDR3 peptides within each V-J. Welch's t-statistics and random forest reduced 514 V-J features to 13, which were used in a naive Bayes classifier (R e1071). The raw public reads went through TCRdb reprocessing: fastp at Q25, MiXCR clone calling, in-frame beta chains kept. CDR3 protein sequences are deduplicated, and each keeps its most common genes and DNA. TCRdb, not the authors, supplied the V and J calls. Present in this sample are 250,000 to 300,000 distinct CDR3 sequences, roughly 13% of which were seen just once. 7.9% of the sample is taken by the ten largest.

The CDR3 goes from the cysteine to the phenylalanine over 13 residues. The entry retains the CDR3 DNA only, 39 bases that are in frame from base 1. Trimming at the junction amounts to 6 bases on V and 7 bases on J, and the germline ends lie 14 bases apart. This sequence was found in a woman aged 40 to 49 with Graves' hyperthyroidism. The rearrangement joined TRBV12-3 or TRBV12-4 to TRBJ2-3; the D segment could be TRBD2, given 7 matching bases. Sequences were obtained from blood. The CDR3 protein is CASSQGGGHTQYF. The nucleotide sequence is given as TGTGCCAGCAGCCAAGGGGGGGGGCATACGCAGTATTTT.